This TCR beta chain comes out of a study of T cell responses to AZD1222 COVID-19 vaccine. Study as a whole: Pooling of second doses given at about 4 or about 12 weeks was done.

Profiled with immunoSEQ multiplex PCR; TCRdb holds only in-frame clones, not every one. The table lists approximately 89,000 clones, about 92% of them singletons. As to this clone: Its antigen is not identified.

Trimming shortened V by 4 bases and J by 7 bases, and 4 bases separated the two germline ends. This CDR3 has 11 amino acids. Germline V gene lookup returns CDR1 LGHDT and CDR2 YNNKEL (reference sequence). Study-level findings and limits: It should be noted that donors were predominantly white British and more often female, and clonal diversity was possibly underestimated. Variant regions that are unmutated are reportedly the target of nearly half of spike-specific TCRs. CD4 TCRs associated with vaccination spanned spike, dominating at 160-218 and 743-854.

The sequence was collected from an adult in good health. Sequencing used peripheral blood, obtained on day 0 of AZD1222 vaccination. This sequence joins TRBV3-1 (or the pseudogene TRBV3-2) and TRBJ2-2; D call uncertain. This chain's CDR3 is CASSRVGELFF. As DNA, the CDR3 is TGTGCCAGCAGCCGCGTCGGGGAGCTGTTTTTT.